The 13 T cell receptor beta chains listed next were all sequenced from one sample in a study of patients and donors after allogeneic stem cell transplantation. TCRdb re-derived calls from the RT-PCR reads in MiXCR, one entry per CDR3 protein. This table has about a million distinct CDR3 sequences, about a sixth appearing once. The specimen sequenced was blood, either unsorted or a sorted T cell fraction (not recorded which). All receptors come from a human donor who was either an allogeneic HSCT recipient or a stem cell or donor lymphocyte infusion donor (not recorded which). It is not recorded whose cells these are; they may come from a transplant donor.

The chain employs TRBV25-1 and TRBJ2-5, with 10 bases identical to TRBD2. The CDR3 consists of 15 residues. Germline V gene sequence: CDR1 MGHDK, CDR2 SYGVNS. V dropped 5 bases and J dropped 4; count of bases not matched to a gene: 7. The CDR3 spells CASSQQRGGLETQYF. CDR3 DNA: TGTGCCAGCAGTCAGCAGCGGGGGGGCCTAGAGACCCAGTACTTC.

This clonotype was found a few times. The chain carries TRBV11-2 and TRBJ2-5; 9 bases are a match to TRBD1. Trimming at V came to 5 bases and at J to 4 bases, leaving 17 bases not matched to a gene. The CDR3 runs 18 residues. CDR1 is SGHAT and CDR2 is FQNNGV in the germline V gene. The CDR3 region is CASSRTRAGQGIRETQYF. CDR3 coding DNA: TGTGCCAGCAGCAGAACCCGGGCGGGACAGGGAATTAGAGAGACCCAGTACTTC.

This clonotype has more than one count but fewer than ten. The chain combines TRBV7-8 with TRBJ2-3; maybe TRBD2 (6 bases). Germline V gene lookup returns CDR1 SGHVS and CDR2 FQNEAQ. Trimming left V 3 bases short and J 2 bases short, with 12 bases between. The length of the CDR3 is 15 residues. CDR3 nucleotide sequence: TGTGCCAGCAGCTTTCTCTCGGGAGACACAGATACGCAGTATTTT. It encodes CASSFLSGDTDTQYF.

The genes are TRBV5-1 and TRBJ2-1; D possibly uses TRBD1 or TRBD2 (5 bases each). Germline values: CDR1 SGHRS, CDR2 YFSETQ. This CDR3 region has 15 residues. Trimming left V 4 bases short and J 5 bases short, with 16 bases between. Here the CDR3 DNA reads TGCGCCAGCAGCCCCCCCCGGGACGGCAACAATGAGCAGTTCTTC. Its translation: CASSPPRDGNNEQFF.

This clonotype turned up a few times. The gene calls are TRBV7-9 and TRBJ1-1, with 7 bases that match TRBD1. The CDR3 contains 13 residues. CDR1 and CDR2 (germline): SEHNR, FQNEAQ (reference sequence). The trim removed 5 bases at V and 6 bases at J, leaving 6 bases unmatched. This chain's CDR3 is CASSEQGNAEAFF. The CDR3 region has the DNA TGTGCCAGCAGCGAACAGGGGAATGCTGAAGCTTTCTTT.

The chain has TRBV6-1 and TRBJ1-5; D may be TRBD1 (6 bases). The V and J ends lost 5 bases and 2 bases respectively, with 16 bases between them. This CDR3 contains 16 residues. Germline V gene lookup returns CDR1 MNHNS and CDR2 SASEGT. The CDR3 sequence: CASSPRTAGGNQPQHF. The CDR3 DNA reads TGTGCCAGCAGTCCTCGGACAGCCGGCGGCAATCAGCCCCAGCATTTT.

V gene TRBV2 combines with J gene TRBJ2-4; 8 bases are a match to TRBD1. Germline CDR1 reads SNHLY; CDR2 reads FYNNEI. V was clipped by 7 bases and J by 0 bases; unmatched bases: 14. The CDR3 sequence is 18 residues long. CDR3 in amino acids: CASTPTGASPLAKNIQYF. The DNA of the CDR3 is TGTGCCAGCACCCCGACAGGGGCCTCGCCTCTAGCCAAAAACATTCAGTACTTC.

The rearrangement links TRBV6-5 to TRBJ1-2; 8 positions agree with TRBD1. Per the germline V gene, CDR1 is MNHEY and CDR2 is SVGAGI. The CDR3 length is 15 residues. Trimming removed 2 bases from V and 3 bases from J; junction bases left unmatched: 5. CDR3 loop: CASSYPGQGHYGYTF. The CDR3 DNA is TGTGCCAGCAGTTACCCCGGACAGGGACACTATGGCTACACCTTC.

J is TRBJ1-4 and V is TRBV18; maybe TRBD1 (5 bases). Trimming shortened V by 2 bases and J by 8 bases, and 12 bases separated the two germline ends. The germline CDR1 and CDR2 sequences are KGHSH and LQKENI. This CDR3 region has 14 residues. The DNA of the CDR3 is TGTGCCAGCTCACCAGGAGGGGTCCCGGAAAAACTGTTTTTT. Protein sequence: CASSPGGVPEKLFF.

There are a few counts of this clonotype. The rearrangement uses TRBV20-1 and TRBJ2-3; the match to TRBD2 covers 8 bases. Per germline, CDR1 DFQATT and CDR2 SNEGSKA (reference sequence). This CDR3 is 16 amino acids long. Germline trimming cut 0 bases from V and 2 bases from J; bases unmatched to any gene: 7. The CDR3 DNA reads TGCAGTGCTAGAGATCTGGTTAGCGGGAACACAGATACGCAGTATTTT. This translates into CSARDLVSGNTDTQYF.

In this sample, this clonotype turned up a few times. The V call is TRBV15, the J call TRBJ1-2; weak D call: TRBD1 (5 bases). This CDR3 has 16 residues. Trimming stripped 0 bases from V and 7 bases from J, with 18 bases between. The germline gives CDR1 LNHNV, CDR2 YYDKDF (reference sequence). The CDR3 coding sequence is TGTGCCACCAGCAGAGATCATGGAGGGGCGGGCGGTGGCTACACCTTC. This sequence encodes CATSRDHGGAGGGYTF.

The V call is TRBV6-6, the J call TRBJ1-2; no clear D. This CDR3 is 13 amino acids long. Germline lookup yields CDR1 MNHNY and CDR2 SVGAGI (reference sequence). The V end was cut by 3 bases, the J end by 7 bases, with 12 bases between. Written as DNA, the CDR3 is TGTGCCAGCAGTTATGATCCGCGGGGTGGCTACACCTTC. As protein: CASSYDPRGGYTF.

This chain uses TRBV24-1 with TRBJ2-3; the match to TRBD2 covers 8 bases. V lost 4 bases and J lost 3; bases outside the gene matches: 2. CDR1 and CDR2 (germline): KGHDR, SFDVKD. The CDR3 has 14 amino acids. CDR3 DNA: TGTGCCACCAGTGACCCGGGAGGGACAGATACGCAGTATTTT. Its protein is CATSDPGGTDTQYF.